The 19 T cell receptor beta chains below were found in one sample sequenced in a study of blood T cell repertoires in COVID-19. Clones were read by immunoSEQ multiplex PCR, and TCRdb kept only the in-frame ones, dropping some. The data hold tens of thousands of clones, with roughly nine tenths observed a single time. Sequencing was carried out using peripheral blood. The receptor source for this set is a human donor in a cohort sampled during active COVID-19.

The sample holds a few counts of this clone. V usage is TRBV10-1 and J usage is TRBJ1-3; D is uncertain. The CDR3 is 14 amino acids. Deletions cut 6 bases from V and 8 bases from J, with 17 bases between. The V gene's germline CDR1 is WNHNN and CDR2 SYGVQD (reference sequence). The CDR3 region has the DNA TGCGCCAGCAGCCCGGACCGAACCGGGGACACCATATATTTT. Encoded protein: CASSPDRTGDTIYF.

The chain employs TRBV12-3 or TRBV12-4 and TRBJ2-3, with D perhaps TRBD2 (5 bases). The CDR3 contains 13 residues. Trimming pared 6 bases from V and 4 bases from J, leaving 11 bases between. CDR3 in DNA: TGTGCCAGCAGCACTCTCGGGGCAGATACGCAGTATTTT. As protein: CASSTLGADTQYF.

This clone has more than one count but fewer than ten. The CDR3 loop is CASSQEERPLHF. CDR3 bases: TGTGCCAGCAGCCAAGAGGAGAGACCCCTCCACTTT. The J gene is TRBJ1-6, the V gene TRBV3-1 (or the pseudogene TRBV3-2); no reliable D call. This CDR3 contains 12 residues. V gave up 0 bases and J gave up 12 bases, with 6 bases separating them. The germline gives CDR1 LGHDT, CDR2 YNNKEL (reference sequence).

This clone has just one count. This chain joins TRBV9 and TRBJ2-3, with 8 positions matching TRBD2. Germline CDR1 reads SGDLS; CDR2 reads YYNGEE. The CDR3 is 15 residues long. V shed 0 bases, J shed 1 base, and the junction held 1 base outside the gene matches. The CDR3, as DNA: TGTGCCAGCAGCGTAGCAGCGGGGGGCACAGATACGCAGTATTTT. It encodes CASSVAAGGTDTQYF.

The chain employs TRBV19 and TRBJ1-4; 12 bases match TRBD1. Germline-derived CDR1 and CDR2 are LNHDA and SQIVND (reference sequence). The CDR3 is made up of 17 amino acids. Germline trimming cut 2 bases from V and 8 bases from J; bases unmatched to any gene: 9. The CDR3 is CASSIRGQGATGEKLFF. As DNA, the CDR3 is TGTGCCAGTAGTATAAGGGGACAGGGGGCGACGGGGGAAAAACTGTTTTTT. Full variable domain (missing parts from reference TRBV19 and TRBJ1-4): DGGITQSPKYLFRKEGQNVTLSCEQNLNHDAMYWYRQDPGQGLRLIYYSQIVNDFQKGDIAEGYSVSREKKESFPLTVTSAQKNPTAFYLCASSIRGQGATGEKLFFGSGTQLSVL.

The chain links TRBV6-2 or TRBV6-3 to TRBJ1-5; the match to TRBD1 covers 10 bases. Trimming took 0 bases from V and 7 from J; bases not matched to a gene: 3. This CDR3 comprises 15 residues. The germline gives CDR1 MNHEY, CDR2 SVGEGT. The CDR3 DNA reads TGTGCCAGCAGTTACTCGGGACAGGGGACCCAGCCCCAGCATTTT. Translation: CASSYSGQGTQPQHF.

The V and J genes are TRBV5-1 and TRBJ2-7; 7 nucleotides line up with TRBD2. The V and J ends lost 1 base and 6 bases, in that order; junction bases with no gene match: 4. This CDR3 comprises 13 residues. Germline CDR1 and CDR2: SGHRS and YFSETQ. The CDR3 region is CASSLSPGGEQYF. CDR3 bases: TGCGCCAGCAGCTTGAGCCCGGGGGGCGAGCAGTACTTC.

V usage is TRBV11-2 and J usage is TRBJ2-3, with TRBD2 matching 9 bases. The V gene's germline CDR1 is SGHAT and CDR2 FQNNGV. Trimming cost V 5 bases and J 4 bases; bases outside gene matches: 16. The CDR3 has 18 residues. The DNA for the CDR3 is TGTGCCAGCAGCCCCAGGGGTGTAGCGGGAGATGGCGCAGATACGCAGTATTTT. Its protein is CASSPRGVAGDGADTQYF.

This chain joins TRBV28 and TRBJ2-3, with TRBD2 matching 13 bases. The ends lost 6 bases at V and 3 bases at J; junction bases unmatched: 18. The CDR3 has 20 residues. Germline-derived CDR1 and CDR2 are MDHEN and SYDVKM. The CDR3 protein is CASRLMTIRLAGGGTDTQYF. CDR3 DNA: TGTGCCAGCAGGTTGATGACCATCCGACTAGCGGGAGGAGGAACAGATACGCAGTATTTT. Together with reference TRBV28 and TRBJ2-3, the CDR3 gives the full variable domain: DVKVTQSSRYLVKRTGEKVFLECVQDMDHENMFWYRQDPGLGLRLIYFSYDVKMKEKGDIPEGYSVSREKKERFSLILESASTNQTSMYLCASRLMTIRLAGGGTDTQYFGPGTRLTVL.

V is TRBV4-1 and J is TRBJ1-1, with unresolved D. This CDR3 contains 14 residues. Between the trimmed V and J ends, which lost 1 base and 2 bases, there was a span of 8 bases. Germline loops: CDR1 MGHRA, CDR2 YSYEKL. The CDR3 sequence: CASSQAERNTEAFF. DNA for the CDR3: TGCGCCAGCAGCCAAGCTGAGAGAAACACTGAAGCTTTCTTT.

DNA for the CDR3: TGTGCCAGTAGTATACAGGGGATGCAGTACGAGCAGTACTTC. Translating gives CASSIQGMQYEQYF. This chain joins TRBV19 and TRBJ2-7; D possibly corresponds to TRBD1 (6 bases). In germline, CDR1 is LNHDA, CDR2 SQIVND (reference sequence). The CDR3 consists of 14 residues. Trimming stripped 2 bases from V and 4 bases from J, with 12 bases between.

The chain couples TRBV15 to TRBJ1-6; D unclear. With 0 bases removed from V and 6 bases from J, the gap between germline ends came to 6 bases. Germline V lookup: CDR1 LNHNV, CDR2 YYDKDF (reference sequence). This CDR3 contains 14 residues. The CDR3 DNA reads TGTGCCACCAGCAGAGACCGACTTAATTCACCCCTCCACTTT. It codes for CATSRDRLNSPLHF.

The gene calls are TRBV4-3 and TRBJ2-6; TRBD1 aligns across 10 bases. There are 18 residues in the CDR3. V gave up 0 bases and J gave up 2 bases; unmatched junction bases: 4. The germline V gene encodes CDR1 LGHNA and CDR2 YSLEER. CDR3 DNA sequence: TGCGCCAGCAGCCAAGATATGACAGGGGGCACTGGGGCCAACGTCCTGACTTTC. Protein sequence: CASSQDMTGGTGANVLTF.

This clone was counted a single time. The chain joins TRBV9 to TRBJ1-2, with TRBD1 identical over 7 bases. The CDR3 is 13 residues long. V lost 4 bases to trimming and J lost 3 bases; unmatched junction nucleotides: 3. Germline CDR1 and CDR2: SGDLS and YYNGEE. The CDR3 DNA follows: TGTGCCAGCAGCCTTGACAGGGACTATGGCTACACCTTC. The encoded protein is CASSLDRDYGYTF.

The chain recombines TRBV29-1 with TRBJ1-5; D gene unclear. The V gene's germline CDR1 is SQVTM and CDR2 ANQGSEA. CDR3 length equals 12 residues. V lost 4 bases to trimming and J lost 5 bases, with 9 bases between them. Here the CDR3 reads CSVVSTDQPQHF. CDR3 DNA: TGCAGCGTTGTATCAACGGATCAGCCCCAGCATTTT.

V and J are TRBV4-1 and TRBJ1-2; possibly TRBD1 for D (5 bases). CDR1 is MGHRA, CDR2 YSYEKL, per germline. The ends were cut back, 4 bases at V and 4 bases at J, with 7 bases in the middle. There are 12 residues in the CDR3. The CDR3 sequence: CASSRQGYGYTF. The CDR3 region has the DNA TGCGCCAGCAGCCGCCAGGGCTATGGCTACACCTTC.

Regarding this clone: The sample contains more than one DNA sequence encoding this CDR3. The CDR3 bases are TGTGCCAGCAGTTACTCGACCCAGGGGGCTGGGCAGCCCCAGCATTTT. Amino acids: CASSYSTQGAGQPQHF. The gene calls are TRBV6-6 and TRBJ1-5; TRBD1 aligns across 8 bases. V was pared by 0 bases and J by 7 bases, with 8 bases of the junction left unmatched. Germline V gene sequence: CDR1 MNHNY, CDR2 SVGAGI (reference sequence). The CDR3 consists of 16 residues.

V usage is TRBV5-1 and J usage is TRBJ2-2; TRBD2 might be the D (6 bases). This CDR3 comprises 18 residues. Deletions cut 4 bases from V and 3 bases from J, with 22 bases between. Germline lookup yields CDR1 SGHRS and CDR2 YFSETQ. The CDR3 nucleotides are TGCGCCAGCAGCCCGGCTCTACAAGGGAGGATCGACACCGGGGAGCTGTTTTTT. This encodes CASSPALQGRIDTGELFF.

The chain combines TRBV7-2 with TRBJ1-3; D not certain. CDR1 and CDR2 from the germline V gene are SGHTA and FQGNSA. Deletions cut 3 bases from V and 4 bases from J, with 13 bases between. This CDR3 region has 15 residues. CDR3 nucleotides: TGTGCCAGCAGCTTGGAGGGTTCGGGGGGAAACACCATATATTTT. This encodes CASSLEGSGGNTIYF.